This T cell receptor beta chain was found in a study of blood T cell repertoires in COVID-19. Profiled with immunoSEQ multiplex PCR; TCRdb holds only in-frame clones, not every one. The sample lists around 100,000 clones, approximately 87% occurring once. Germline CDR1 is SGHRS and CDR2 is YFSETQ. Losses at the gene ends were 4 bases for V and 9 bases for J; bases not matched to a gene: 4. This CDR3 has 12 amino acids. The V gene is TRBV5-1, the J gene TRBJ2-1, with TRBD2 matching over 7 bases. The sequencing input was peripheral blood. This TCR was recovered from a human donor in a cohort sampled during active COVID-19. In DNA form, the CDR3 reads TGCGCCAGCAGCCCGACTAGCACTGAGCAGTTCTTC. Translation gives CASSPTSTEQFF.